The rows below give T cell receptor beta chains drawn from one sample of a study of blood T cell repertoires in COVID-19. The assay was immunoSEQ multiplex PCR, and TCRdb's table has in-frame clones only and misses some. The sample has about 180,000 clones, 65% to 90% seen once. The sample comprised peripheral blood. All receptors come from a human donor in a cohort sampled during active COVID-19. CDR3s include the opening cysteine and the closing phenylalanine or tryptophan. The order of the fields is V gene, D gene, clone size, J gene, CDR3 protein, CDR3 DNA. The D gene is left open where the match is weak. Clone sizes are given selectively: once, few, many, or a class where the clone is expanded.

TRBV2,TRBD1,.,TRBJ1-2,CASSEIPGQGATPYGYTF,TGTGCCAGCAGTGAAATACCGGGACAGGGGGCAACCCCCTATGGCTACACCTTC
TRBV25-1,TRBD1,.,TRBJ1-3,CASSRRDRVSGNTIYF,TGTGCCAGCAGTCGCCGGGACAGGGTTTCTGGAAACACCATATATTTT
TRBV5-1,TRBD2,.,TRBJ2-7,CASSLDGGRGYEQYF,TGCGCCAGCAGCTTGGATGGCGGGAGAGGATACGAGCAGTACTTC
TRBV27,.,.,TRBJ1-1,CASSPGRHTEAFF,TGTGCCAGCAGTCCAGGGAGGCACACTGAAGCTTTCTTT
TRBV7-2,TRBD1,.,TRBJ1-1,CASSPQGFTEAFF,TGTGCCAGCAGCCCACAGGGGTTCACTGAAGCTTTCTTT
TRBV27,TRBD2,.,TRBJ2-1,CASSGLGVREQFF,TGTGCCAGCAGTGGACTAGGGGTACGGGAGCAGTTCTTC
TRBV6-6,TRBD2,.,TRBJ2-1,CASSPRTSGYNEQFF,TGTGCCAGCAGCCCCCGGACTAGCGGGTACAATGAGCAGTTCTTC
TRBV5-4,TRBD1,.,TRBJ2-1,CASSYRDRGRGEQFF,TGTGCCAGCAGCTATAGGGACAGGGGGCGAGGTGAGCAGTTCTTC
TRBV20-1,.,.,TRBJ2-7,CSARSGHEQYF,TGCAGTGCTAGATCCGGTCACGAGCAGTACTTC
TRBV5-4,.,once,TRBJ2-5,CASSPLRDTTGETQYF,TGTGCCAGCAGCCCCCTCCGGGACACCACAGGGGAGACCCAGTACTTC
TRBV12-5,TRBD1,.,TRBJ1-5,CASGLSGGRGQPQHF,TGTGCTAGTGGACTATCAGGGGGCCGAGGTCAGCCCCAGCATTTT
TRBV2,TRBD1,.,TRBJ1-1,CATSTGGYMNTEAFF,TGTGCCACAAGTACAGGGGGGTATATGAACACTGAAGCTTTCTTT
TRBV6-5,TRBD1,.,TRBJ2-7,CASSKTGEIEQYF,TGTGCCAGCAGTAAGACAGGGGAAATAGAGCAGTACTTC
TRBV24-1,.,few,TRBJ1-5,CATSDARGTQPQHF,TGTGCCACCAGTGATGCCAGGGGTACTCAGCCCCAGCATTTT
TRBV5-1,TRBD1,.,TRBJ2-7,CASSLGQGRLEQYF,TGCGCCAGCAGCTTGGGACAGGGCAGGTTGGAGCAGTACTTC